This TCR beta chain was sequenced during a study of response to subunit inactivated influenza vaccine. TCRdb redid the calling of the RT-PCR reads with MiXCR, one entry per CDR3 protein. The sample has about 240,000 distinct CDR3 sequences, 10% to 15% seen once. With V trimmed by 7 bases and J by 6 bases, 7 bases remained unmatched. The germline V gene encodes CDR1 LGHNA and CDR2 YSLEER. The CDR3 consists of 14 residues. There are a few counts of this clonotype. This receptor was obtained from a man aged 45-60 years who received an inactivated influenza vaccine. The sample in question was non-naive T cells sorted from PBMCs, obtained 14 to 15 days before vaccination. The chain carries TRBV4-3 and TRBJ1-2; the match to TRBD1 covers 11 bases. CDR3: CASTRDRGRDGYTF. For the CDR3, the DNA is TGCGCCAGCACCAGGGACAGGGGGAGGGATGGCTACACCTTC.